This T cell receptor (beta chain) was identified during a study of OX40 agonist ivuxolimab in advanced cancers. The wider study: All patients had ivuxolimab intravenously every 2 weeks at 0.01 to 10 mg/kg.

Turning to this clone: The antigen remains undetermined.

Method: immunoSEQ multiplex PCR; TCRdb's copy keeps in-frame clones and lacks some. The sample lists 77,000 or so clones; about nine tenths were seen once. Germline loops: CDR1 SEHNR, CDR2 FQNEAQ (reference sequence). The CDR3 is 14 residues long. J was trimmed by 0 bases and V by 8 bases; bases with no gene match: 1. Study results and limitations: In a subset of nonresponders, normalized T-cell clonal expansion was also low.

It was autoimmune disease history or systemic immunosuppression that excluded patients. Sample: CD4+ or CD8+ T cells sorted from blood, taken in a trial of the OX40 agonist ivuxolimab. The chain carries TRBV7-9 and TRBJ2-5, with 12 bases matching TRBD2. This receptor was obtained from an adult with an advanced solid tumor such as melanoma, head and neck, liver or kidney cancer. The CDR3 protein is CASPSGRDQETQYF. DNA of the CDR3: TGTGCCAGCCCTAGCGGGAGGGACCAAGAGACCCAGTACTTC. Looking up the rest from reference TRBV7-9 and TRBJ2-5 gives the full variable domain: DTGVSQNPRHKITKRGQNVTFRCDPISEHNRLYWYRQTLGQGPEFLTYFQNEAQLEKSRLLSDRFSAERPKGSFSTLEIQRTEQGDSAMYLCASPSGRDQETQYFGPGTRLLVL.